This T cell receptor (beta chain) was identified during a study of response to subunit inactivated influenza vaccine (dated by TCRdb to the late 2010s). Regarding the study in general: Deep quantitative profiling of the T cell receptor repertoire was used in the study to follow responses to a trivalent subunit inactivated influenza vaccine. Overall results and qualifications from the work: According to the authors, only a limited number of new T cells may be recruited by each seasonal influenza vaccination.

As concerns this clonotype: It has no known antigen specificity. Base-call qualities are not available, and no considerably larger clone is one nucleotide away.

From a lookup of the germline V gene (reference sequence), CDR1 and CDR2 are DFQATT and SNEGSKA. The CDR3 measures 12 amino acids from cysteine to phenylalanine. Of all the DNA, just the CDR3 is kept, 36 bases in frame from base 1. V and J are trimmed by 8 bases and 2 bases, and the gene matches miss 2 bases of the junction. Library method: RT-PCR. Sequencing used an Illumina HiSeq 2500. In-frame beta chains were kept once TCRdb had trimmed the public reads at Q25 with fastp and called clones with MiXCR. Rows merge per CDR3 protein into single entries with the most common DNA and genes. The sample has about 480,000 distinct CDR3 sequences on record, 25% of them singletons. The ten largest clones add up to 1.9% of the sample.

The source of this sequence is a man aged 45-65 years who received an inactivated influenza vaccine. Donor details come from another sample of the same person, matched by shared clones. The chain uses TRBV20-1 and TRBJ2-7; the junction holds 11 bases that match TRBD2. This specimen consisted of CD4+ T cells sorted from PBMCs, obtained around 5 days after vaccination. CDR3 loop: CSISGRAYEQYF. The DNA sequence follows: TGCAGTATTAGCGGGAGGGCCTACGAGCAGTACTTC.